Listed below are T cell receptor beta chains from one sample, sequenced in a study of shared clonotypes between healthy human individuals. Data came from immunoSEQ multiplex PCR; TCRdb stores just in-frame clones and leaves some out. The profile covers about 1 million clones, with about 80% appearing a single time and about 0.52% taken by the ten largest. Specimen: memory CD4+ T cells from PBMCs. These receptors came from a man aged 18 to 35 in good health. Some clones in this sample may be carry-over from other donors' samples. CDR3s include the opening cysteine and the closing phenylalanine or tryptophan. Fields, in order: clone size, J gene, V gene, D gene, CDR3 DNA, CDR3 protein. D genes are given only for firm matches. Only part of the rows carry a size: once, few, many, or a class if the clone is expanded.

. TRBJ1-1 TRBV4-2 . TGTGCCAGCAGCCAAGGAGACATAGCGAACACTGAAGCTTTCTTT CASSQGDIANTEAFF
. TRBJ2-1 TRBV9 TRBD1 TGTGCCAGCAGCGTAGGGGTGTCGGGACAGGGCTACAATGAGCAGTTCTTC CASSVGVSGQGYNEQFF
once TRBJ1-5 TRBV7-2 . TGTGCCAGCAGCTTAGGCAGGGAGAATCAGCCCCAGCATTTT CASSLGRENQPQHF
. TRBJ2-3 TRBV4-1 TRBD1 TGCGCCAGCAGCCAAACCACCCAGGGGGCAAGGGGCACAGATACGCAGTATTTT CASSQTTQGARGTDTQYF
. TRBJ1-4 TRBV29-1 . TGCAGCGCTCTCGGGGCGCCTAATGAAAAACTGTTTTTT CSALGAPNEKLFF
many TRBJ1-5 TRBV5-8 . TGTGCCAGCAGCTGGGCAACAGGGACTCAGCCCCAGCATTTT CASSWATGTQPQHF
few TRBJ2-7 TRBV5-1 . TGCGCCAGCAGCTTGGAAGGGAACACCTACGAGCAGTACTTC CASSLEGNTYEQYF
. TRBJ1-6 TRBV27 . TGTGCCAGCAGTTTCACTCGAGATTCACCCCTCCACTTT CASSFTRDSPLHF
. TRBJ2-1 TRBV9 TRBD2 TGTGCCAGCGGGCTAGCGGGAGTTTTATTCTTC CASGLAGVLFF
. TRBJ2-6 TRBV7-6 . TGTGCCAGCAGCTTAGAGAGCTCTGGGGCCAACGTCCTGACTTTC CASSLESSGANVLTF
. TRBJ1-2 TRBV29-1 . TGCAGCGTCCTACAGGGATCCACTAACTATGGCTACACCTTC CSVLQGSTNYGYTF
. TRBJ2-5 TRBV28 TRBD1 TGTGCCAGCAGTTCACAGGGGGCGGAGACCCAGTACTTC CASSSQGAETQYF
. TRBJ2-7 TRBV18 . TGTGCCAGCTCTGGTGAAACTTACGAGCAGTACTTC CASSGETYEQYF
once TRBJ1-5 TRBV15 . TGTGCCACCAGCAGAGTGGGGGCAGGAGGTCAGCCCCAGCATTTT CATSRVGAGGQPQHF
. TRBJ1-2 TRBV28 . TGTGCCAGCAGCCAGAACGGATACTATGGCTACACCTTC CASSQNGYYGYTF
. TRBJ2-1 TRBV6-1 . TGTGCCAGCAGGGACCGGGGCCAGATTTACAATGAGCAGTTCTTC CASRDRGQIYNEQFF
. TRBJ1-2 TRBV28 TRBD1 TGTGCCAGCAGTTTTATACAGGGGGCGGGAGGCTACACCTTC CASSFIQGAGGYTF
. TRBJ1-1 TRBV7-8 . TGTGCCAGCAGCTTAGTGAATCCCTCAATGAACACTGAAGCTTTCTTT CASSLVNPSMNTEAFF
. TRBJ1-2 TRBV5-4 . TGTGCCAGCAGCGGGACGGCCCACTATGGCTACACCTTC CASSGTAHYGYTF
. TRBJ2-2 TRBV5-4 TRBD1 TGTGCCAGCAGCTTCGACAGGGCCACCGGGGAGCTGTTTTTT CASSFDRATGELFF
. TRBJ1-3 TRBV2 TRBD1 TGTGCCAGCAGTTCGGACAGGGCTCACTCTGGAAACACCATATATTTT CASSSDRAHSGNTIYF
. TRBJ2-1 TRBV7-3 . TGTGCCAGCAGCCGATACAGCGGTAGCTCCTACAATGAGCAGTTCTTC CASSRYSGSSYNEQFF
. TRBJ1-2 TRBV30 . TGTGCCTGGACCTGGCCAGCTTTCGGCATTCGTAACTATGGCTACACCTTC CAWTWPAFGIRNYGYTF
. TRBJ2-5 TRBV4-2 . TGTGCCAGCAGCCAAGATTATGATGGGACCCAGTACTTC CASSQDYDGTQYF
. TRBJ2-7 TRBV7-8 TRBD1 TGTGCCAGCAGCTACCGGGACAGGGCTAGGGAGCAGTACTTC CASSYRDRAREQYF
. TRBJ2-5 TRBV5-1 . TGCGCCAGCAGCCCCGGGACTGGGAAAGAGACCCAGTACTTC CASSPGTGKETQYF
. TRBJ2-7 TRBV6-5 . TGTGCCAGCATGGCCTTCCCCTCCTACGAGCAGTACTTC CASMAFPSYEQYF
. TRBJ2-2 TRBV9 . TGTGCCAGCAGGAGACAGCTGAACACCGGGGAGCTGTTTTTT CASRRQLNTGELFF
. TRBJ2-5 TRBV2 . TGTGCCAGCAGTGAAGCGGGTTGGGCTCCGGAGACCCAGTACTTC CASSEAGWAPETQYF
. TRBJ1-2 TRBV6-1 . TGTGCCAGCAGCAGAGGGAGGCCCTGGGACTATGGCTACACCTTC CASSRGRPWDYGYTF
. TRBJ2-7 TRBV11-2 . TGTGCCAGCAGGCAGGGACACGAGCAGTACTTC CASRQGHEQYF
. TRBJ2-7 TRBV28 TRBD2 TGTGCCAGCAGTTTGACCCAACTAGCGGGAGGCGACGAGCAGTACTTC CASSLTQLAGGDEQYF
. TRBJ1-2 TRBV29-1 TRBD1 TGCAGCCTTCGGACAGGGGACTATGGCTACACCTTC CSLRTGDYGYTF
. TRBJ2-7 TRBV5-1 . TGCGCCAGCAGCTTGGCCGGCAGAGCCTACGAGCAGTACTTC CASSLAGRAYEQYF
. TRBJ1-6 TRBV7-6 TRBD1 TGTGCCAGCAGCTTAGAGGGACAGGGGAATTCACCCCTCCACTTT CASSLEGQGNSPLHF
. TRBJ1-1 TRBV5-1 . TGCGCCAGCAGCACGACACCGAACACTGAAGCTTTCTTT CASSTTPNTEAFF
. TRBJ1-2 TRBV6-6 . TGTGCCAGCAGACGCAACACAGGGCGCTATGGCTACACCTTC CASRRNTGRYGYTF
once TRBJ2-5 TRBV5-1 . TGCGCCAGCACCCGACAGGCCCTCGAGACCCAGTACTTC CASTRQALETQYF
. TRBJ2-1 TRBV28 TRBD2 TGTGCCAGCAGTTTACTACTAGCGGGTGGGTTTTACAATGAGCAGTTCTTC CASSLLLAGGFYNEQFF
. TRBJ2-3 TRBV28 . TGTGCCAGCAGTTCCGTGGGCACAGATACGCAGTATTTT CASSSVGTDTQYF
once TRBJ1-1 TRBV13 . TGTGCCAGCAGCGTGGCGGGACCCCTAATGAACACTGAAGCTTTCTTT CASSVAGPLMNTEAFF
once TRBJ2-2 TRBV5-1 TRBD2 TGCGCCAGCAGCTTGGGTACTAGCGGGAGAGGGTCCGCCGGGGAGCTGTTTTTT CASSLGTSGRGSAGELFF
. TRBJ2-1 TRBV2 TRBD1 TGTGCCAGCAGTGGGACAGGGGGAGTAGGTAATGAGCAGTTCTTC CASSGTGGVGNEQFF